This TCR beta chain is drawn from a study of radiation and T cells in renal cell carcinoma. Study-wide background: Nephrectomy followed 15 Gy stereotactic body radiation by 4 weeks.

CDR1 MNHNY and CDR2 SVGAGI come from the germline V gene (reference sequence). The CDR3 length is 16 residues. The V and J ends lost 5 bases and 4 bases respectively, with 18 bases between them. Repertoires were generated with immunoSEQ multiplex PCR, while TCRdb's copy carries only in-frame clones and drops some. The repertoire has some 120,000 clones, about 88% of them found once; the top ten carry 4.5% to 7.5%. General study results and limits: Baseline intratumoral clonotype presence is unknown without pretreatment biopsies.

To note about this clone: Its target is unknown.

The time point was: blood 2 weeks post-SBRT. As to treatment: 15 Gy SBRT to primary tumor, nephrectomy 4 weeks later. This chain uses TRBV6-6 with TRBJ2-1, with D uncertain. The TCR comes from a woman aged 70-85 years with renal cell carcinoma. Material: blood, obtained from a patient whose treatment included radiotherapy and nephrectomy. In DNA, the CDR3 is TGTGCCAGCAGTAAGAAAGGGTCGAACGCTTACAATGAGCAGTTCTTC. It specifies CASSKKGSNAYNEQFF.